The source of this TCR beta chain is a study of T-cell reconstitution after alpha-beta-depleted transplantation in children listed by TCRdb under 2016. Turning to the overall study: The study quantitatively tracked T-cell immune reconstitution after TCRalphabeta/CD19-depleted allogeneic hematopoietic cell transplantation in children using TCR repertoire profiling. Broader findings and caveats from the paper: About two months after transplant, the apparently early recovery of alphabetaT-cell counts reportedly depended on just several hundred clones that had expanded rapidly and came from non-depleted graft cells. Over the following months the frequencies of hyperexpanded clones went down, and after one year T-cell counts and TCRbeta diversity were mostly credited to newly produced T cells. In some patients, the high TCRbeta diversity seen at day 60 was put down to recipient T cells and intrathymic progenitors that had survived conditioning.

Trimming costs V 3 bases and J 8 bases, and their ends lie 14 bases apart. CDR1 and CDR2 were assigned from the germline V gene (reference sequence) as WNHNN and SYGVQD. Taken from cysteine to phenylalanine, the CDR3 has 14 residues. The entry retains the CDR3 DNA only, 42 bases that are in frame from base 1. The sample holds a few counts of this clonotype. Which antigen it targets is not known. It has no much larger one-base neighbor in the sample; base qualities were not kept. Receptor amplification or capture employed PCR. The sequencing machine was an Illumina HiSeq 2500. To normalize quantification of the TCRbeta repertoire, the TCR libraries were built with molecular barcoding that relied on unique molecular identifiers. TCRdb trimmed public reads at Q25 via fastp, called clones via MiXCR and kept in-frame beta chains. Every distinct CDR3 protein forms one entry, paired with its most common genes and DNA. Across this sample there are approximately 520,000 distinct CDR3 sequences, with 10% to 12% seen only once. Around 15% of the sample belongs to the ten largest clones.

The treatment or condition tag for this specimen amounts to: allogeneic hematopoietic cell transplantation with graft depleted of TCRalphabeta T cells and CD19 B cells. The transplant recipients were children given TCRalphabeta/CD19-depleted allogeneic hematopoietic cell grafts. This clonotype originated in a female patient between 2 and 15 years old who had a stem cell transplant for aplastic anemia, so the T cells may come from the graft donor. The chain is encoded by TRBV10-1 joined to TRBJ2-1; no D gene can be assigned with confidence. Source: PBMCs, mostly from graft donor cells, taken 180 days after TCRalphabeta/CD19-depleted stem cell transplant. This receptor has the CDR3 CASSELPKLHEQFF. The DNA reads as follows: TGCGCCAGCAGTGAACTTCCAAAGTTACATGAGCAGTTCTTC.